A single sample gave rise to the 6 T cell receptor beta chains below, sequenced in a study of cytomegalovirus exposure and HLA in healthy donors. Profiling relied on immunoSEQ multiplex PCR, and the TCRdb table lists in-frame clones only, not all of them. The table lists tens of thousands of clones, roughly 96% of them singletons. Sequencing used PBMCs. The receptor source for this set is a woman between 18 and 30 years old in good health and CMV-seronegative.

The CDR3 bases are TGTGCCAGCAGAGGAGTGTACGAGCAGTACTTC. Protein product: CASRGVYEQYF. The chain links TRBV6-6 to TRBJ2-7; D remains unclear. Germline CDR1 is MNHNY and CDR2 is SVGAGI (reference sequence). Between the trimmed V and J ends, which lost 6 bases and 4 bases, there was a span of 7 bases. The CDR3 loop spans 11 amino acids.

This chain joins TRBV7-2 and TRBJ2-1; maybe TRBD2 (5 bases). The CDR3 totals 15 residues. Trimming pared 1 base from V and 5 bases from J, leaving 12 bases between. Germline CDR1 SGHTA, CDR2 FQGNSA. The CDR3 sequence: CASSLDRGRDNEQFF. In nucleotides, the CDR3 is TGTGCCAGCAGCTTAGATCGGGGTCGGGACAATGAGCAGTTCTTC.

V and J are TRBV6-1 and TRBJ2-1; TRBD2 matches 10 bases. Germline-derived CDR1 and CDR2 are MNHNS and SASEGT. Losses at the gene ends were 4 bases for V and 8 bases for J; bases not matched to a gene: 23. The CDR3 sequence is 20 residues long. CDR3 nucleotide sequence: TGTGCCAGCAGTGGCAGAAGGTTTCTAGCGGGGGCGCACGCTAGGGATGAGCAGTTCTTC. This encodes CASSGRRFLAGAHARDEQFF.

The J gene is TRBJ2-1, the V gene TRBV6-5, with 8 bases matching TRBD1. V lost 4 bases, J lost 4 bases, and 6 bases stayed unmatched. From germline, CDR1 is MNHEY and CDR2 SVGAGI. The CDR3 spans 15 residues. The CDR3 spells CASSSGTGDYNEQFF. CDR3 nucleotide sequence: TGTGCCAGCAGTTCCGGGACAGGAGATTACAATGAGCAGTTCTTC.

The chain employs TRBV4-1 and TRBJ1-1; 8 nucleotides match TRBD1. Trimming took 1 base from V and 1 from J; bases not matched to a gene: 5. CDR3 length: 16 residues. Germline V gene data show CDR1 as MGHRA and CDR2 as YSYEKL. CDR3 sequence reads: CASSQVQGARNTEAFF. The DNA for the CDR3 is TGCGCCAGCAGCCAAGTGCAGGGGGCGAGGAACACTGAAGCTTTCTTT.

The CDR3 loop reads CASLRGYEQYF. The CDR3 nucleotides are TGTGCCAGCCTCAGGGGCTACGAGCAGTACTTC. V gene TRBV28 combines with J gene TRBJ2-7; TRBD1 might be the D (6 bases). The CDR3 is made up of 11 amino acids. In germline, CDR1 is MDHEN, CDR2 SYDVKM. V was shortened by 8 bases and J by 3 bases, with 8 bases between the two germline ends.